The rows below give T cell receptor beta chains drawn from one sample of a study of liver allograft versus peripheral blood T cells. MiXCR was run by TCRdb on the reads, yielding one entry per CDR3 protein. This sample has roughly 8,000 distinct CDR3 sequences, with around 18% found just once. The receptors shown here come from a human patient who had a liver transplant. The graft donor may have given rise to some T cells. Each CDR3 is given with its conserved first and last residue. The D gene is left open where the match is weak. Expanded clones get a size class; other rows say once, few or many, or leave the size out.

V	size	D	J	CDR3	DNA
TRBV29-1	-	-	TRBJ1-2	CSVEGARRMGYTF	TGCAGCGTTGAAGGGGCCAGAAGAATGGGCTACACCTTC
TRBV19	medium-sized	-	TRBJ1-1	CASSLQGGGTEAFF	TGTGCCAGTAGTTTACAGGGCGGAGGGACTGAAGCTTTCTTT
TRBV19	-	-	TRBJ1-3	CASSIFDSSGNTIYF	TGTGCCAGTAGTATATTCGACAGCTCTGGAAACACCATATATTTT
TRBV20-1	-	TRBD2	TRBJ2-3	CSAPDGERGFTDTQYF	TGCAGTGCACCCGACGGGGAGCGGGGCTTCACAGATACGCAGTATTTT
TRBV6-5	medium-sized	-	TRBJ2-7	CASTYGQAYEQYF	TGTGCCAGCACCTACGGACAAGCCTACGAGCAGTACTTC
TRBV20-1	-	-	TRBJ1-5	CSASALGNQPQHF	TGCAGTGCTAGCGCTCTTGGGAATCAGCCCCAGCATTTT
TRBV29-1	medium-sized	-	TRBJ1-2	CSGTQGGDGYTF	TGCAGCGGCACTCAGGGTGGCGATGGCTACACCTTC
TRBV6-1	many	TRBD2	TRBJ2-1	CASSEYVGGDEQFF	TGTGCCAGCAGTGAATATGTTGGGGGGGATGAGCAGTTCTTC
TRBV11-3	-	-	TRBJ2-3	CASSLDGRQADTQYF	TGTGCCAGCAGCTTAGACGGGAGACAGGCAGATACGCAGTATTTT
TRBV7-2	-	TRBD1	TRBJ1-1	CATRQGPDTEAFF	TGTGCCACCCGACAGGGGCCGGACACTGAAGCTTTCTTT
TRBV15	few	-	TRBJ1-5	CATSREGNQPQHF	TGTGCCACCAGCAGAGAGGGGAATCAGCCCCAGCATTTT
TRBV20-1	-	-	TRBJ1-1	CSARPGWGNTEAFF	TGCAGTGCTAGACCAGGCTGGGGGAACACTGAAGCTTTCTTT
TRBV27	medium-sized	TRBD2	TRBJ2-3	CASSLGLAGRTMRTDTQYF	TGTGCCAGCAGTTTGGGACTAGCGGGTCGAACGATGCGCACAGATACGCAGTATTTT
TRBV18	medium-sized	-	TRBJ1-2	CASSPQGPTNYGYTF	TGTGCCAGCTCACCCCAGGGACCGACTAACTATGGCTACACCTTC
TRBV6-5	many	-	TRBJ1-1	CASSYTGTINTEAFF	TGTGCCAGCAGTTACACCGGGACAATCAACACTGAAGCTTTCTTT
TRBV20-1	-	TRBD1	TRBJ1-4	CSAGDRDRALKLFF	TGCAGTGCTGGAGACCGGGACAGGGCTTTGAAACTGTTTTTT
TRBV18	medium-sized	-	TRBJ1-1	CASSPQGRMNTEAFF	TGTGCCAGCTCACCGCAGGGCAGGATGAACACTGAAGCTTTCTTT
TRBV29-1	medium-sized	-	TRBJ2-5	CSVESGPETQYF	TGCAGCGTTGAGTCAGGGCCAGAGACCCAGTACTTC
TRBV20-1	-	-	TRBJ1-1	CSARDGITEAFF	TGCAGTGCTAGAGATGGCATCACTGAAGCTTTCTTT
TRBV6-5	medium-sized	-	TRBJ2-6	CARLSGANVLTF	TGTGCCAGGCTTTCTGGGGCCAACGTCCTGACTTTC
TRBV20-1	few	TRBD2	TRBJ2-1	CSAILTSRTSGTYNEQFF	TGCAGTGCCATATTAACTAGTAGGACTAGCGGAACCTACAATGAGCAGTTCTTC
TRBV6-5	medium-sized	-	TRBJ1-5	CASSYSSGPTQPQHF	TGTGCCAGCAGTTACTCCAGCGGGCCCACCCAGCCCCAGCATTTT
TRBV6-5	medium-sized	TRBD2	TRBJ2-3	CASSPGTSGRRADTQYF	TGTGCCAGCAGCCCCGGGACTAGCGGGAGAAGGGCAGATACGCAGTATTTT
TRBV9	-	TRBD1	TRBJ2-1	CASSASGTGLNEQFF	TGTGCCAGCAGCGCGAGCGGGACAGGGCTCAATGAGCAGTTCTTC
TRBV28	medium-sized	-	TRBJ1-1	CASSLRQLNTEAFF	TGTGCCAGCAGTTTGCGACAACTGAACACTGAAGCTTTCTTT
TRBV3-1	-	-	TRBJ2-3	CASSQAEADTQYF	TGTGCCAGCAGCCAAGCTGAAGCAGATACGCAGTATTTT
TRBV6-5	medium-sized	TRBD1	TRBJ1-2	CASSYSRTGGGYGYTF	TGTGCCAGCAGTTACTCTCGGACAGGGGGCGGCTATGGCTACACCTTC
TRBV5-6	few	-	TRBJ1-2	CASSLTDNGYTF	TGTGCCAGCAGCTTGACCGATAATGGCTACACCTTC
TRBV27	medium-sized	TRBD1	TRBJ1-2	CASSAQGAQGYTF	TGTGCCAGCAGTGCCCAGGGGGCGCAGGGCTACACCTTC
TRBV20-1	few	TRBD2	TRBJ2-3	CSARRGLYGSDTQYF	TGCAGTGCTAGGCGGGGACTATATGGCTCAGATACGCAGTATTTT
TRBV5-4	many	TRBD1	TRBJ2-2	CASSLARRQGKGAGELFF	TGTGCCAGCAGCTTGGCCCGTCGACAGGGAAAGGGCGCCGGGGAGCTGTTTTTT
TRBV5-4	medium-sized	TRBD1	TRBJ1-6	CASSLQGVLNSPLHF	TGTGCCAGCAGCTTACAGGGGGTTTTAAATTCACCCCTCCACTTT
TRBV5-4	many	TRBD2	TRBJ2-3	CASSAGGSGGYTDTQYF	TGTGCCAGCAGCGCGGGGGGTAGCGGGGGGTACACAGATACGCAGTATTTT
TRBV6-1	many	TRBD2	TRBJ2-1	CASSEDPERGRDEQFF	TGTGCCAGCAGTGAAGACCCCGAGCGGGGGAGGGATGAGCAGTTCTTC
TRBV2	-	-	TRBJ2-5	CASASPGSQETQYF	TGTGCCAGCGCCTCCCCCGGGTCCCAAGAGACCCAGTACTTC
TRBV20-1	few	-	TRBJ1-5	CSAEQLGNQPQHF	TGCAGTGCGGAACAGCTTGGCAATCAGCCCCAGCATTTT
TRBV12-3/TRBV12-4	few	TRBD1	TRBJ1-2	CASSRAGGGYTF	TGTGCCAGCAGTAGGGCAGGGGGTGGCTACACCTTC
TRBV7-9	few	TRBD1	TRBJ1-6	CASTPFRDRDSSPLHF	TGTGCCAGCACGCCATTCCGGGACAGGGACTCATCACCCCTCCACTTT
TRBV30	-	TRBD1	TRBJ1-6	CAWSTGQDNSPLHF	TGTGCCTGGAGTACCGGACAGGATAATTCACCCCTCCACTTT
TRBV7-9	few	TRBD2	TRBJ2-2	CASSLKREGGELFF	TGTGCCAGCAGCTTAAAACGGGAGGGCGGGGAGCTGTTTTTT
TRBV24-1	medium-sized	TRBD1	TRBJ2-7	CATSDPTRDRGGEQYF	TGTGCCACCAGTGATCCTACTAGGGACAGGGGCGGTGAGCAGTACTTC
TRBV7-2	medium-sized	-	TRBJ2-1	CASSPEVEQFF	TGTGCCAGCAGCCCCGAGGTAGAGCAGTTCTTC
TRBV15	-	TRBD1	TRBJ2-7	CATSRGRGQGIHEQYF	TGTGCCACCAGCAGAGGTAGGGGACAGGGGATACACGAGCAGTACTTC
TRBV10-3	-	TRBD2	TRBJ2-7	CATGREDEQYF	TGTGCCACCGGGAGGGAAGACGAGCAGTACTTC
TRBV12-5	-	TRBD1	TRBJ2-5	CASGLAGGETQYF	TGTGCTAGTGGTTTGGCAGGGGGAGAGACCCAGTACTTC
TRBV25-1	few	TRBD1	TRBJ1-2	CASSEQDRGGYTF	TGTGCCAGCAGTGAACAAGACAGGGGAGGCTACACCTTC
TRBV5-4	medium-sized	TRBD1	TRBJ2-5	CASSMDRVKETQYF	TGTGCCAGCAGCATGGACAGGGTAAAAGAGACCCAGTACTTC
TRBV30	many	TRBD1	TRBJ1-1	CAWSVMDRVYTEAFF	TGTGCCTGGAGTGTTATGGACAGGGTATACACTGAAGCTTTCTTT
TRBV25-1	once	-	TRBJ1-5	CASSGEGEGRNQPQHF	TGTGCCAGCAGTGGAGAGGGGGAGGGACGCAATCAGCCCCAGCATTTT
TRBV29-1	medium-sized	-	TRBJ2-2	CSVGPRLGTGELFF	TGCAGCGTTGGACCCCGCCTGGGGACCGGGGAGCTGTTTTTT
TRBV28	many	-	TRBJ1-2	CATFRALENGYTF	TGTGCCACCTTCCGGGCGCTTGAGAATGGCTACACCTTC
TRBV9	medium-sized	-	TRBJ1-1	CASSVEEGRWTEAFF	TGTGCCAGCAGCGTAGAGGAGGGAAGGTGGACTGAAGCTTTCTTT
TRBV11-2	few	TRBD2	TRBJ2-2	CASTPVRGDGELFF	TGTGCCAGCACACCAGTACGGGGGGACGGGGAGCTGTTTTTT